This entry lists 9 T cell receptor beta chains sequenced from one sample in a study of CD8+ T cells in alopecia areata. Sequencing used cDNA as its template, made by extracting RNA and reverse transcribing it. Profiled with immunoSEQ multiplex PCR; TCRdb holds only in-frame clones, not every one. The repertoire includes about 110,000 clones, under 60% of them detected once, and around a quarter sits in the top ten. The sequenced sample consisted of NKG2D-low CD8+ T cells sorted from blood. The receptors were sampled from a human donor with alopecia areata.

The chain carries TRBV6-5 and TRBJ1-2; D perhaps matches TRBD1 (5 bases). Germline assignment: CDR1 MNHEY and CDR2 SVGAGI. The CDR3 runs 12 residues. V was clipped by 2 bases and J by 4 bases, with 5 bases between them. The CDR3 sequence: CASSYDSYGYTF. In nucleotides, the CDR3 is TGTGCCAGCAGTTACGACAGCTATGGCTACACCTTC.

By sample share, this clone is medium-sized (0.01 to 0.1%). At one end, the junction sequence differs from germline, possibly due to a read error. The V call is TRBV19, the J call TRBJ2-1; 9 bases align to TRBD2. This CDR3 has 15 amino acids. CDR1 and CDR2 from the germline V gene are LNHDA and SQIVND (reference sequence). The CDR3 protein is CASSIAGDLYNEQFF. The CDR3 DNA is TGTGCCAGTAGCATAGCGGGAGACCTCTACAATGAGCAGTTCTTC.

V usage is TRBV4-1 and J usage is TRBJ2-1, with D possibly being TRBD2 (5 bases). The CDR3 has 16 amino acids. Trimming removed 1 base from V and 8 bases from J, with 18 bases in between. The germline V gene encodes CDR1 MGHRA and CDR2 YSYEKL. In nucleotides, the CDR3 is TGCGCCAGCAGCCAAGGCGGAACTAGTATCGGCGATGAGCAGTTCTTC. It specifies CASSQGGTSIGDEQFF.

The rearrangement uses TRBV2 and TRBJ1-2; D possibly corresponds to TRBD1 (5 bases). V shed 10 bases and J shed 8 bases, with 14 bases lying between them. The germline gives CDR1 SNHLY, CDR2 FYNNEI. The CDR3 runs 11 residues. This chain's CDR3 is CATQRDWGYTF. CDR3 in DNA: TGTGCCACCCAAAGGGACTGGGGCTACACCTTC.

This CDR3 reads CASSPGQGRLNTEAFF. The CDR3, as DNA: TGTGCCAGCAGCCCAGGACAGGGTCGGTTGAACACTGAAGCTTTCTTT. The chain couples TRBV7-2 to TRBJ1-1, with 8 bases identical to TRBD1. Germline CDR1 is SGHTA and CDR2 is FQGNSA. J lost 0 bases, V lost 5 bases, and 8 bases had no gene match. CDR3 length equals 16 residues.

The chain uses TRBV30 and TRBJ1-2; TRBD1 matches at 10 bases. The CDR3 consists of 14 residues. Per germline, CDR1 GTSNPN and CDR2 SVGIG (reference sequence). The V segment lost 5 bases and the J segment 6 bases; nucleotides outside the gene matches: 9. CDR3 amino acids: CAWFPGQGIDGYTF. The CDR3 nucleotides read TGTGCCTGGTTTCCGGGACAGGGGATAGATGGCTACACCTTC.

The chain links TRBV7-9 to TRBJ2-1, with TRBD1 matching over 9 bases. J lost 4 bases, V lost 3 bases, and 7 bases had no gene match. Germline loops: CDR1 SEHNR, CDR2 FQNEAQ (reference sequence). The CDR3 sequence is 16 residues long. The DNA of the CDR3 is TGTGCCAGCAGCTTGCGGGGACAGGGCCTTTACAATGAGCAGTTCTTC. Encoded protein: CASSLRGQGLYNEQFF.

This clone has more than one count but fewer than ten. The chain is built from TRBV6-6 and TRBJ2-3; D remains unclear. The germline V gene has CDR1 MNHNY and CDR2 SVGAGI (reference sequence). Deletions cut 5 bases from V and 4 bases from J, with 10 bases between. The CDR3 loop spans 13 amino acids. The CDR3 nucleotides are TGTGCCAGCAGTCCCCCGGAATCAGATACGCAGTATTTT. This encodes CASSPPESDTQYF.

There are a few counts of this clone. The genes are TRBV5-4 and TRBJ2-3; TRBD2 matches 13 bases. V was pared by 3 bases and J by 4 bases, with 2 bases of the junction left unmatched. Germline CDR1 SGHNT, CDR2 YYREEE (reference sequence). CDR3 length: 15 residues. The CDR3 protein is CASSSGLAGADTQYF. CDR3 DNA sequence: TGTGCCAGCAGCTCCGGACTAGCGGGAGCAGATACGCAGTATTTT.